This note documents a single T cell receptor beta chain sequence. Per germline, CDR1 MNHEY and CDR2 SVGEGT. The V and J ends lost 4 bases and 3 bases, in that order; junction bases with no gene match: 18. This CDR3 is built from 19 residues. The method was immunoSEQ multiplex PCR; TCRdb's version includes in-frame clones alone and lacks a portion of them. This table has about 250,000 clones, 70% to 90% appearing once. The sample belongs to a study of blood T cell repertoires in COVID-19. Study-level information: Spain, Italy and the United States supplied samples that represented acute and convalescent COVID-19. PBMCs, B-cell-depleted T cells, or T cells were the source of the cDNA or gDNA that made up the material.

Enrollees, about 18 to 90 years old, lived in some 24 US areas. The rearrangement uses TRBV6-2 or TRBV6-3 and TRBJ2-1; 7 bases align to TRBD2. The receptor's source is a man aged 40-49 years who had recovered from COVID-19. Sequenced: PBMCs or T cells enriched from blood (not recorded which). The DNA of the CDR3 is TGTGCCAGCAGTTCCCAATTCCCGGGACTACCGAACCTCTACAATGAGCAGTTCTTC. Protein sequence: CASSSQFPGLPNLYNEQFF.